The 22 T cell receptor beta chains reported below all come from one sample, sequenced in a study of blood T cell repertoires in COVID-19. Profiling relied on immunoSEQ multiplex PCR, and the TCRdb table lists in-frame clones only, not all of them. The sample has a few hundred thousand clones; nearly 90% are singletons. The sequenced material came from PBMCs or T cells enriched from blood (not recorded which). The receptors were gathered from a woman under 40 who had recovered from COVID-19.

V gene TRBV6-5 combines with J gene TRBJ2-1; 8 bases match TRBD1. The CDR3 totals 13 residues. The V segment lost 7 bases and the J segment 7 bases; nucleotides outside the gene matches: 6. CDR1 is MNHEY, CDR2 SVGAGI, per germline. CDR3 loop: CASTRTGGNEQFF. DNA of the CDR3: TGTGCCAGCACTCGCACAGGGGGTAATGAGCAGTTCTTC.

The chain links TRBV11-2 to TRBJ2-5; 13 positions match TRBD2. The junction had 4 bases not matched to a gene; V was cut back by 1 base and J by 5 bases. The CDR3 loop spans 16 amino acids. The germline gives CDR1 SGHAT, CDR2 FQNNGV. The CDR3 region is CASSLVGTSGTETQYF. In DNA, the CDR3 is TGTGCCAGCAGCTTAGTTGGGACTAGCGGGACTGAGACCCAGTACTTC.

The chain uses TRBV29-1 and TRBJ1-1; no reliable D call. V lost 8 bases and J 3 bases, leaving 13 bases between the germline ends. The V gene's germline CDR1 is SQVTM and CDR2 ANQGSEA. The CDR3 totals 12 residues. CDR3: CSWSREDTEAFF. The CDR3 DNA follows: TGCAGCTGGAGCCGGGAAGACACTGAAGCTTTCTTT.

V usage is TRBV5-1 and J usage is TRBJ2-7, with 10 bases aligning to TRBD1. CDR1 and CDR2 from the germline V gene are SGHRS and YFSETQ. V gave up 3 bases and J gave up 7 bases; unmatched junction bases: 4. The CDR3 is 13 amino acids. The CDR3 sequence: CASSWGTGEEQYF. In DNA form, the CDR3 reads TGCGCCAGCAGCTGGGGGACAGGGGAAGAGCAGTACTTC.

The V and J genes are TRBV7-2 and TRBJ2-7; TRBD2 matches at 9 bases. V shed 5 bases and J 3 bases; nucleotides not matched to a gene: 11. The CDR3 is 16 residues long. Per the germline V gene, CDR1 is SGHTA and CDR2 is FQGNSA. Written as DNA, the CDR3 is TGTGCCAGCAGCCCCCGTAGCGGGGGCGAGCTCTACGAGCAGTACTTC. This sequence encodes CASSPRSGGELYEQYF.

The chain uses TRBV5-8 and TRBJ2-3, with D hard to call. With 6 bases removed from V and 1 base from J, the gap between germline ends came to 18 bases. Germline CDR1 SGHTS, CDR2 YDEGEE. The CDR3 totals 16 residues. The CDR3 coding sequence is TGTGCCAGCAAACCTCGTTACCTGGGCGGCACAGATACGCAGTATTTT. It specifies CASKPRYLGGTDTQYF.

The V call is TRBV27, the J call TRBJ2-3, with D possibly matching TRBD2 (5 bases). CDR1 and CDR2 from the germline V gene are MNHEY and SMNVEV (reference sequence). This CDR3 is built from 15 residues. V was cut by 4 bases and J by 1 base, with 12 bases left in between. Here the CDR3 reads CASSYERTGTDTQYF. In DNA, the CDR3 is TGTGCCAGCAGTTACGAGCGGACTGGCACAGATACGCAGTATTTT.

This chain uses TRBV9 with TRBJ2-2; 9 bases line up with TRBD1. The CDR3 has 15 amino acids. V lost 1 base and J lost 7; bases outside the gene matches: 5. Germline V gene sequence: CDR1 SGDLS, CDR2 YYNGEE. CDR3 region: CASSVRTGVGGELFF. CDR3 nucleotides: TGTGCCAGCAGCGTAAGGACAGGGGTCGGCGGGGAGCTGTTTTTT. Together with reference TRBV9 and TRBJ2-2, the CDR3 gives the full variable domain: DSGVTQTPKHLITATGQRVTLRCSPRSGDLSVYWYQQSLDQGLQFLIQYYNGEERAKGNILERFSAQQFPDLHSELNLSSLELGDSALYFCASSVRTGVGGELFFGEGSRLTVL.

The chain joins TRBV5-1 to TRBJ2-1, with TRBD1 matching 7 bases. From germline, CDR1 is SGHRS and CDR2 YFSETQ. With 0 bases clipped from V and 9 bases from J, the junction kept 6 bases outside the gene matches. CDR3 length equals 14 residues. The CDR3: CASSLGQGFGEQFF. Written as DNA, the CDR3 is TGCGCCAGCAGCTTGGGACAGGGTTTTGGTGAGCAGTTCTTC.

The genes are TRBV27 and TRBJ1-5; 8 bases line up with TRBD1. The CDR3 has 15 residues. The V and J ends lost 6 bases and 2 bases, in that order; junction bases with no gene match: 6. From germline, CDR1 is MNHEY and CDR2 SMNVEV (reference sequence). Here the CDR3 DNA reads TGTGCCAGCAGACCAGGGGGCAGGGGCAATCAGCCCCAGCATTTT. The encoded protein is CASRPGGRGNQPQHF.

A few counts support this clone. The chain has TRBV11-3 and TRBJ2-1; 9 positions agree with TRBD2. Germline loops: CDR1 SGHNT, CDR2 YENEEA. J was trimmed by 2 bases and V by 1 base; bases with no gene match: 0. This CDR3 has 15 residues. CDR3 sequence (DNA): TGTGCCAGCAGCTTAGGCGGGAGGGCCTACAATGAGCAGTTCTTC. Translated: CASSLGGRAYNEQFF.

In its sample, this clone was seen once. The rearrangement joins TRBV9 to TRBJ1-6; possible D gene TRBD1, 5 bases. Germline V lookup: CDR1 SGDLS, CDR2 YYNGEE. This CDR3 contains 16 residues. V was shortened by 4 bases and J by 2 bases, with 13 bases between the two germline ends. The CDR3 spells CASSPQGGAYNSPLHF. The DNA for the CDR3 is TGTGCCAGCAGCCCTCAGGGTGGTGCCTATAATTCACCCCTCCACTTT. Full variable domain (missing parts from reference TRBV9 and TRBJ1-6): DSGVTQTPKHLITATGQRVTLRCSPRSGDLSVYWYQQSLDQGLQFLIQYYNGEERAKGNILERFSAQQFPDLHSELNLSSLELGDSALYFCASSPQGGAYNSPLHFGNGTRLTVT.

The chain carries TRBV7-9 and TRBJ1-1, with D maybe TRBD1 (5 bases). The CDR3 sequence is 15 residues long. CDR1 is SEHNR, CDR2 FQNEAQ, per germline (reference sequence). Trimming cost V 3 bases and J 5 bases, with 16 bases left between them. CDR3 in amino acids: CASSFYLEGRTEAFF. The DNA of the CDR3 is TGTGCCAGCAGCTTCTATTTGGAGGGACGAACTGAAGCTTTCTTT.

The gene calls are TRBV9 and TRBJ1-2; D unclear. Between the trimmed V and J ends, which lost 2 bases and 2 bases, there was a span of 10 bases. Germline V gene data show CDR1 as SGDLS and CDR2 as YYNGEE. CDR3 length: 14 residues. The CDR3 bases are TGTGCCAGCAGCGTCGCTGAACAGAACTATGGCTACACCTTC. Translation: CASSVAEQNYGYTF. Full variable domain (rest looked up from reference TRBV9 and TRBJ1-2): DSGVTQTPKHLITATGQRVTLRCSPRSGDLSVYWYQQSLDQGLQFLIQYYNGEERAKGNILERFSAQQFPDLHSELNLSSLELGDSALYFCASSVAEQNYGYTFGSGTRLTVV.

This chain joins TRBV2 and TRBJ2-7; perhaps TRBD2 as D (5 bases). The CDR3 contains 12 residues. The germline V gene encodes CDR1 SNHLY and CDR2 FYNNEI. V lost 4 bases and J lost 7, with 11 bases in between. CDR3 in DNA: TGTGCCAGCAGTGTACCGGGGTTGGAGCAGTACTTC. Protein: CASSVPGLEQYF. Drawing the rest from reference TRBV2 and TRBJ2-7, the complete variable domain is EPEVTQTPSHQVTQMGQEVILRCVPISNHLYFYWYRQILGQKVEFLVSFYNNEISEKSEIFDDQFSVERPDGSNFTLKIRSTKLEDSAMYFCASSVPGLEQYFGPGTRLTVT.

The chain has TRBV28 and TRBJ1-5; 7 positions agree with TRBD1. This CDR3 comprises 13 residues. The J segment lost 6 bases and the V segment lost 10 bases, leaving 9 bases of the junction unmatched. The germline CDR1 and CDR2 sequences are MDHEN and SYDVKM. The CDR3 reads CATLTGRFQPQHF. The DNA for the CDR3 is TGTGCCACCCTGACAGGGAGGTTTCAGCCCCAGCATTTT.

This chain connects TRBV19 to TRBJ2-1; 9 nucleotides align to TRBD1. V lost 1 base, J lost 4 bases, and 2 bases stayed unmatched. The CDR3 loop spans 15 amino acids. From germline, CDR1 is LNHDA and CDR2 SQIVND (reference sequence). DNA of the CDR3: TGTGCCAGTAGTATAGCCGGGACAGGGTACAATGAGCAGTTCTTC. It is translated as CASSIAGTGYNEQFF. Full variable domain (remainder filled in from reference TRBV19 and TRBJ2-1): DGGITQSPKYLFRKEGQNVTLSCEQNLNHDAMYWYRQDPGQGLRLIYYSQIVNDFQKGDIAEGYSVSREKKESFPLTVTSAQKNPTAFYLCASSIAGTGYNEQFFGPGTRLTVL.

V is TRBV7-9 and J is TRBJ2-3; 7 bases are a match to TRBD1. Germline values: CDR1 SEHNR, CDR2 FQNEAQ (reference sequence). The CDR3 covers 14 residues. Trimming cost V 5 bases and J 3 bases; bases outside gene matches: 5. The DNA for the CDR3 is TGTGCCAGCAGCCCCGACAGGGTAACAGATACGCAGTATTTT. Its translation: CASSPDRVTDTQYF.

The chain has TRBV7-9 and TRBJ2-7; D might be TRBD2 (5 bases). CDR3 length: 15 amino acids. Germline V gene lookup returns CDR1 SEHNR and CDR2 FQNEAQ (reference sequence). V was clipped by 5 bases and J by 3 bases, with 17 bases between them. CDR3 in amino acids: CASSADPGLGYEQYF. The CDR3 DNA reads TGTGCCAGCAGCGCCGATCCGGGATTAGGCTACGAGCAGTACTTC.

The chain employs TRBV9 and TRBJ1-2; D is uncertain. The germline V and J ends were trimmed by 2 bases and 2 bases, with 7 bases remaining between them. CDR1 and CDR2 (germline): SGDLS, YYNGEE. This CDR3 region has 13 residues. The CDR3 is CASSVDLNYGYTF. As DNA, the CDR3 is TGTGCCAGCAGCGTTGACTTAAACTATGGCTACACCTTC. Full variable domain (remainder filled in from reference TRBV9 and TRBJ1-2): DSGVTQTPKHLITATGQRVTLRCSPRSGDLSVYWYQQSLDQGLQFLIQYYNGEERAKGNILERFSAQQFPDLHSELNLSSLELGDSALYFCASSVDLNYGYTFGSGTRLTVV.

In its sample, this clone was seen once. The chain uses TRBV6-5 and TRBJ2-7; 7 nucleotides match TRBD1. The length of the CDR3 is 13 residues. Germline V lookup: CDR1 MNHEY, CDR2 SVGAGI. Trimming cost V 5 bases and J 6 bases; bases outside gene matches: 7. CDR3 DNA sequence: TGTGCCAGCAGTACAGGGGCCTTCGGCGAGCAGTACTTC. This encodes CASSTGAFGEQYF.

The chain joins TRBV27 to TRBJ1-2, with 8 bases identical to TRBD1. CDR3 length: 16 amino acids. Germline values: CDR1 MNHEY, CDR2 SMNVEV (reference sequence). Losses at the gene ends were 2 bases for V and 3 bases for J; bases not matched to a gene: 8. As DNA, the CDR3 is TGTGCCAGCAGTTTAGCCGGGACAGGCTCCCACTATGGCTACACCTTC. It yields the protein CASSLAGTGSHYGYTF.